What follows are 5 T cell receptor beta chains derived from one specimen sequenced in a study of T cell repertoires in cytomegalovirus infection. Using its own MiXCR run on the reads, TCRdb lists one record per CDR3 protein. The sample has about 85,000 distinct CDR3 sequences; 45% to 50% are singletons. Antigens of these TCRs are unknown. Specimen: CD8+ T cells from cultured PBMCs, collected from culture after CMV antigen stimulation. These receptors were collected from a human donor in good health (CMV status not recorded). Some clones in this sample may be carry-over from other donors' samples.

The CDR3 nucleotides are TGCAGCGTTCGGACGGCTTCCTACGAGCAGTACTTC. This encodes CSVRTASYEQYF. The V call is TRBV29-1, the J call TRBJ2-7; D is ambiguous. There are 12 residues in the CDR3. Germline-derived CDR1 and CDR2 are SQVTM and ANQGSEA. V gave up 5 bases and J gave up 1 base, with 9 bases separating them.

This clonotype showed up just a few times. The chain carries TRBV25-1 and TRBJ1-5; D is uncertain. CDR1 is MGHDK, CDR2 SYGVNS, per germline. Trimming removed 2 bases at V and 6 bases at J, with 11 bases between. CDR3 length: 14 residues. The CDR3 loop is CASSEPPVGQPQHF. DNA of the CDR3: TGTGCCAGCAGTGAACCCCCGGTTGGTCAGCCCCAGCATTTT. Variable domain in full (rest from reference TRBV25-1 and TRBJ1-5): EADIYQTPRYLVIGTGKKITLECSQTMGHDKMYWYQQDPGMELHLIHYSYGVNSTEKGDLSSESTVSRIRTEHFPLTLESARPSHTSQYLCASSEPPVGQPQHFGDGTRLSIL.

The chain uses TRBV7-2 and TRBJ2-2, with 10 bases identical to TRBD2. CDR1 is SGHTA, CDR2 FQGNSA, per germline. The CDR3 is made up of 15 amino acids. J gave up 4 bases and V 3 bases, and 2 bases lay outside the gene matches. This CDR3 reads CASSLGLASTGELFF. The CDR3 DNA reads TGTGCCAGCAGCTTGGGACTAGCGAGCACCGGGGAGCTGTTTTTT.

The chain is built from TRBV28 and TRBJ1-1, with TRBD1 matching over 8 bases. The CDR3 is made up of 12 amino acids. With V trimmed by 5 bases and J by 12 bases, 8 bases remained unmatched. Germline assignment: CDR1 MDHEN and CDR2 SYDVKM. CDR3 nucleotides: TGTGCCAGCAGTAAGGACAGGGTAAAATCTTTCTTT. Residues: CASSKDRVKSFF. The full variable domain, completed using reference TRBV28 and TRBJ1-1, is DVKVTQSSRYLVKRTGEKVFLECVQDMDHENMFWYRQDPGLGLRLIYFSYDVKMKEKGDIPEGYSVSREKKERFSLILESASTNQTSMYLCASSKDRVKSFFGQGTRLTVV.

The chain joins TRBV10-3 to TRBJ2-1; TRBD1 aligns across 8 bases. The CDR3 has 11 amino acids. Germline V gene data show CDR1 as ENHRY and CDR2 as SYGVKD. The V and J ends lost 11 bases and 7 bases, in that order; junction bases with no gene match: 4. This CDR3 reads CALGQGNEQFF. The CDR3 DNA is TGTGCCTTAGGACAGGGAAATGAGCAGTTCTTC.